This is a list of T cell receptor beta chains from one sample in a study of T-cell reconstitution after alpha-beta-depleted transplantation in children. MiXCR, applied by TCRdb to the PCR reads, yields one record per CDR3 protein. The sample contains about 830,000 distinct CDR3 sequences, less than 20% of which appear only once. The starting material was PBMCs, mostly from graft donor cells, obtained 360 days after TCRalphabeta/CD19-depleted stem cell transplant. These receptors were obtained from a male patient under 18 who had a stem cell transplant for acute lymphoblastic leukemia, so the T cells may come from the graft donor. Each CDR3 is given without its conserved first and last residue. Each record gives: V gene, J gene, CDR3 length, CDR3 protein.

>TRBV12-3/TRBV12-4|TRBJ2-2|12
ASTPGLSVGELF
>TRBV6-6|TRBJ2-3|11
ASSDSTARGQY
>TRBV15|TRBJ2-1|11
ATSRDSDNEQF
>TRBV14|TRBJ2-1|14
ASSQDWGLAFDEQF
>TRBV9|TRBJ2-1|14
ASSVGVAGYRDEQF
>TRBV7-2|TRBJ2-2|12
ASSPTLATGELF
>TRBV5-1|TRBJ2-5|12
ASVPGGTGETQY
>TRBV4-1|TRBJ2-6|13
ASSQVAAGANVLT
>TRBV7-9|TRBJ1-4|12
ASSLGLGGEKLF
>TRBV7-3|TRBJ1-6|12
ASSLTGTTGNLH
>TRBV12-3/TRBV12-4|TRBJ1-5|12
ASSLVDPTGRQH
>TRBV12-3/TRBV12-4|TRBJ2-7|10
ASSFQVYEQY
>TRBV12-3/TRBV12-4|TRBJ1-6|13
ASSFGQGAYSPLH
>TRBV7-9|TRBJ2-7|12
ASSSSRRTYEQY
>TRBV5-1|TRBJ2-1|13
ASSLELQGYNEQF
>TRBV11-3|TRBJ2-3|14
ASSVSGVSGSDTQY
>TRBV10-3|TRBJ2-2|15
AISESNLQGLTGELF
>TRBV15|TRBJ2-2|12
ATKTWGYAGELF
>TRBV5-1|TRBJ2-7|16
ASSLRDSVEGSSYEQY
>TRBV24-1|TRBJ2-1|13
ATSDPTSPAGEQF
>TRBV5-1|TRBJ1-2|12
ASSSPDRGYGYT
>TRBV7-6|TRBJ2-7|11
ASSPTEIAEQY
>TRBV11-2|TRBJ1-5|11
ASSLVGGEPQH
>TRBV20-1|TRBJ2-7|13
SARDAGGPIREQY
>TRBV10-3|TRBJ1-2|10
AISEREYGYT
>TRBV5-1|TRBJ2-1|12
ASSLPAGRSEQF
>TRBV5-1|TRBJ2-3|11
ASRRPDTDTQY
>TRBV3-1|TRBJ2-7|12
ASSQDRTVLEQY
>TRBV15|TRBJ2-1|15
ATSRDRTLVVYNEQF
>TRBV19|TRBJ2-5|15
ASRVGSVAANQETQY
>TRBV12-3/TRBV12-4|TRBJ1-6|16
ASSLRLRQGAGNSPLH
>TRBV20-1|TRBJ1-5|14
SARGYRAYGNQPQH
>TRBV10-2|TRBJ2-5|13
ASSEGTVQGETQY
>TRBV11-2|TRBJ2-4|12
ASSRGTAKNIQY
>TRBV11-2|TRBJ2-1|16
ASSLNRGATSGRNEQF
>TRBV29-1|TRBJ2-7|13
SVERLAGGPGEQY
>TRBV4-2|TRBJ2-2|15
ASSQEAGTTGTGELF
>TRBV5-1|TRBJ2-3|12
ASSGTSVGDTQY
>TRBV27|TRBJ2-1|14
ASSTSGRVSYNEQF
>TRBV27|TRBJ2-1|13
ASCPLLFSYNEQF
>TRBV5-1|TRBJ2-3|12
ASSLEDTGDTQY
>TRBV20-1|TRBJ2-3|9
SASATDTQY
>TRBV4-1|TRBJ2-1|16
ASSHPLLRGLKAFEQF
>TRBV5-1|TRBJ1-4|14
ASRRDGRATNEKLF
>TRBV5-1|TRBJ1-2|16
ASSLFPGQVLLPDGYT
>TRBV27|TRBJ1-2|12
ASSLIGSNYGYT
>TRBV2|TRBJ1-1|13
ASRATGVRGTEAF
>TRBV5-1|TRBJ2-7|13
ASSERTGGFYEQY
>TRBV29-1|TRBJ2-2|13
SVEGTSRSTGELF
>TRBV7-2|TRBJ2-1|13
ASSTQGQGGNEQF